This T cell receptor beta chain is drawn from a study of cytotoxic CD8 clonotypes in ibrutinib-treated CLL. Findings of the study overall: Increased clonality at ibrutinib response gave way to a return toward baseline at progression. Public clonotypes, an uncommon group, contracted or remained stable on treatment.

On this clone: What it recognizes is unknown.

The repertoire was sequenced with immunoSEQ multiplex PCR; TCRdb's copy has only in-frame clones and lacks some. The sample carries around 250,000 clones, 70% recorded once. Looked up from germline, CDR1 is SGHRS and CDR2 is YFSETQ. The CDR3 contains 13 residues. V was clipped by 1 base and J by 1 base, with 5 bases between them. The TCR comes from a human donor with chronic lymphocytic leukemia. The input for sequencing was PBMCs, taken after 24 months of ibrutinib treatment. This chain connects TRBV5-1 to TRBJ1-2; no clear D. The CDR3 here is CASSLNSNYGYTF. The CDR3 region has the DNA TGCGCCAGCAGCTTGAACAGTAACTATGGCTACACCTTC.